The rows below give T cell receptor beta chains drawn from one sample of a study of prognosis after radiotherapy for stage I lung cancer. TCRdb independently ran MiXCR on the multiplex PCR reads; one entry per CDR3 protein. The sample contains 20,000 to 30,000 distinct CDR3 sequences, around 40% of which appear only once. The sequenced sample was PBMCs, obtained before or after stereotactic body radiation therapy (not recorded which). The receptors originated from a donor aged 50 or older with non-small cell lung cancer. The conserved cysteine and the conserved F or W are not part of the CDR3 here. D genes are given only for firm matches.

CDR3aa	v_gene	d_gene
ASSPQRGAYEQY	TRBV7-2	TRBD2
ASSEGGTGWNQPQH	TRBV6-1	TRBD1
ASSLDEEHYEQY	TRBV7-6	.
ASSPHWLARTDTQY	TRBV7-6	.
SARARQGLTPLH	TRBV20-1	TRBD1
ASSKLTDGYT	TRBV19	.
ATSDLEVRF	TRBV24-1	.
SATNRVCSSYEQY	TRBV20-1	.
ASSVALAGENYGYI	TRBV9	.
ASSLPRQGASDTHY	TRBV12-3/TRBV12-4	TRBD1
AWRWDYEQY	TRBV30	.
ASSYGDGVQY	TRBV6-5	.
ASSGPGGLEQY	TRBV2	.
ASSGSTSNQPQH	TRBV19	.
SVRGGQETQY	TRBV20-1	.
ANTPGGQGDGYT	TRBV2	.
ASRSDSPGTYEQY	TRBV28	.
ASSTKGGYEEY	TRBV5-4	TRBD1
AWRDTNTGELF	TRBV30	.
ASSPENRTSGRDEQY	TRBV5-1	TRBD2
ASSLAPLREGDTQY	TRBV7-2	TRBD2